This T cell receptor beta chain appears in the sequencing data of a study of blood T cell repertoires in COVID-19. On the study more broadly: Whether acute or convalescent, the COVID-19 samples came from the United States, Italy and Spain. From T cells, B-cell-depleted T cells, or PBMCs came the material, which was cDNA or gDNA.

Enrolment of Seattle patients took place during active infection, and they were followed longitudinally. Study processing details: Amplification with reference gene primers provided the estimates of nucleated cell counts. Sequenced by immunoSEQ multiplex PCR; TCRdb stores in-frame clones only, minus some. The V and J calls and the clone size are those of that table, but D and trimming were determined from the DNA. The repertoire holds 300,000 to 450,000 clones, roughly 87% seen once, with roughly 4% in the top ten. The CDR3 covers 16 residues. The V segment lost 6 bases and the J segment 0 bases; nucleotides outside the gene matches: 6. Germline CDR1 and CDR2: LNHDA and SQIVND (reference sequence).

The chain couples TRBV19 to TRBJ2-3; 10 positions agree with TRBD2. The sample consisted of peripheral blood. The sequence was collected from a woman aged 55-70 years with COVID-19, enrolled during active disease. The CDR3 DNA reads as TGTGCCAGTAGAGAGACTAGCGGGCGAAGCACAGATACGCAGTATTTT. As protein: CASRETSGRSTDTQYF.